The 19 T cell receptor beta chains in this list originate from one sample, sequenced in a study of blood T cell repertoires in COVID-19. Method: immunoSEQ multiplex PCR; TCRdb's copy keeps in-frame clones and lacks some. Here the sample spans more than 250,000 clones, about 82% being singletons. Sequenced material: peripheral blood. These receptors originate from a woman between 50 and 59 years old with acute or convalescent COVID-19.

CDR3 residues: CASSVALTAAQETQYF. Here the CDR3 DNA reads TGTGCCAGCAGCGTAGCTCTTACTGCCGCCCAAGAGACCCAGTACTTC. The rearrangement joins TRBV9 to TRBJ2-5, with unresolved D. The CDR3 is made up of 16 amino acids. In germline, CDR1 is SGDLS, CDR2 YYNGEE. Trimming removed 0 bases from V and 1 base from J, with 13 bases in between.

CDR3 nucleotide sequence: TGTGCCAGCAGCACGGCAGGGGGCAATCAGCCCCAGCATTTT. Protein: CASSTAGGNQPQHF. This chain uses TRBV2 with TRBJ1-5, with D possibly being TRBD1 (6 bases). Trimming left V 6 bases short and J 2 bases short, with 11 bases between. The CDR3 spans 14 residues. From germline, CDR1 is SNHLY and CDR2 FYNNEI.

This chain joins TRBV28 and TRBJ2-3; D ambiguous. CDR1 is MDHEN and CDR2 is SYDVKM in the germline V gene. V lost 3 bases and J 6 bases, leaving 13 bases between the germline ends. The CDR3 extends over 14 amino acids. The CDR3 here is CASSFLTALDTQYF. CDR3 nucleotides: TGTGCCAGCAGTTTCCTGACTGCACTCGATACGCAGTATTTT.

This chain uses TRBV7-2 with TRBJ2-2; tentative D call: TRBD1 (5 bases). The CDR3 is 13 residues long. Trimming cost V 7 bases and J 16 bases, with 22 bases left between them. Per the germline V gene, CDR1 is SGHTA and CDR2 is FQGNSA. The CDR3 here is CASTRGRTPGRFF. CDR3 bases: TGTGCCAGCACCCGAGGCCGGACACCCGGGCGGTTTTTT.

The CDR3 reads CAWSFIRWPEDNSPLHF. The CDR3 DNA reads as TGTGCCTGGAGTTTCATCCGCTGGCCAGAAGATAATTCACCCCTCCACTTT. The chain uses TRBV30 and TRBJ1-6; D is ambiguous. Germline lookup yields CDR1 GTSNPN and CDR2 SVGIG (reference sequence). V was clipped by 2 bases and J by 5 bases, with 19 bases between them. The CDR3 totals 17 residues. The full variable domain, with the rest looked up from reference TRBV30 and TRBJ1-6, is SQTIHQWPATLVQPVGSPLSLECTVEGTSNPNLYWYRQAAGRGLQLLFYSVGIGQISSEVPQNLSASRPQDRQFILSSKKLLLSDSGFYLCAWSFIRWPEDNSPLHFGNGTRLTVT.

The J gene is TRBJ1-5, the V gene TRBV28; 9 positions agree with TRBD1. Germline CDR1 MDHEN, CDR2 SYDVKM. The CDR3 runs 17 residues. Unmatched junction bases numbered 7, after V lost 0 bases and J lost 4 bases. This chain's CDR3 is CASSLWTGTGRNQPQHF. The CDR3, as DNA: TGTGCCAGCAGTTTATGGACTGGGACAGGGAGGAATCAGCCCCAGCATTTT.

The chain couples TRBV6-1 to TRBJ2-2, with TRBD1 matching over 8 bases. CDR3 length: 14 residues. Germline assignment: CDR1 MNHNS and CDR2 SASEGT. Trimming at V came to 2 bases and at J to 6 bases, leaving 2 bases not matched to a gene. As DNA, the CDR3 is TGTGCCAGCAGTGAACAGGGGGCGGCCGGGGAGCTGTTTTTT. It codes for CASSEQGAAGELFF.

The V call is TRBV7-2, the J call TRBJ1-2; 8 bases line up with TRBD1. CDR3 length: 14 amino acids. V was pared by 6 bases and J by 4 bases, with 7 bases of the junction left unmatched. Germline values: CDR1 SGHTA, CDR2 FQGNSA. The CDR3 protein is CASSTTGEVYGYTF. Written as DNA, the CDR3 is TGTGCCAGCAGTACGACAGGGGAGGTCTATGGCTACACCTTC.

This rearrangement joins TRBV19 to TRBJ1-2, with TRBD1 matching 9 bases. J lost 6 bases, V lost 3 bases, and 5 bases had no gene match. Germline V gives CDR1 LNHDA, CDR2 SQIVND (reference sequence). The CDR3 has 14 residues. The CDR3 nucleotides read TGTGCCAGTAGTATTCAACAGGGGGCGGATGGCTACACCTTC. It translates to CASSIQQGADGYTF.

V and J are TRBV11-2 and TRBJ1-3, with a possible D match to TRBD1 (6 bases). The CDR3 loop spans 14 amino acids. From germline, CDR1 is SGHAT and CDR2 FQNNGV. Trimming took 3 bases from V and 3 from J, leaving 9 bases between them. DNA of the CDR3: TGTGCCAGCAGCTTTTCAGGGGTTGGAAACACCATATATTTT. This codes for CASSFSGVGNTIYF.

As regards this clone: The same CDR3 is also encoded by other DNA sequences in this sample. CDR3 protein: CASSLDRGSYEQYF. CDR3 DNA sequence: TGTGCCAGCAGCTTAGACAGGGGATCGTACGAGCAGTACTTC. The gene calls are TRBV7-2 and TRBJ2-7, with TRBD1 matching over 7 bases. The V gene's germline CDR1 is SGHTA and CDR2 FQGNSA. Unmatched junction bases numbered 4, after V lost 1 base and J lost 4 bases. CDR3 length equals 14 residues.

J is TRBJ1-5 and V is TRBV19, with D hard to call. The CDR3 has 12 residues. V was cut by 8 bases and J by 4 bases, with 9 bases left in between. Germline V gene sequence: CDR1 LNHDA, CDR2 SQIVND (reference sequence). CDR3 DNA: TGTGCCAGTTCCCAGTGGAATCAGCCCCAGCATTTT. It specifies CASSQWNQPQHF.

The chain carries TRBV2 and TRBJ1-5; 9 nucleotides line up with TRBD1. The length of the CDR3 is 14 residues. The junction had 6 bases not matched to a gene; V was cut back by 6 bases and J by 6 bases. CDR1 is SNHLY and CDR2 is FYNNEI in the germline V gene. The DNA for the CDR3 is TGTGCCAGCAGAGCGACAGGGGGGGCTCAGCCCCAGCATTTT. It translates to CASRATGGAQPQHF. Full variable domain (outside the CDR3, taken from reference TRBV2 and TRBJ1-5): EPEVTQTPSHQVTQMGQEVILRCVPISNHLYFYWYRQILGQKVEFLVSFYNNEISEKSEIFDDQFSVERPDGSNFTLKIRSTKLEDSAMYFCASRATGGAQPQHFGDGTRLSIL.

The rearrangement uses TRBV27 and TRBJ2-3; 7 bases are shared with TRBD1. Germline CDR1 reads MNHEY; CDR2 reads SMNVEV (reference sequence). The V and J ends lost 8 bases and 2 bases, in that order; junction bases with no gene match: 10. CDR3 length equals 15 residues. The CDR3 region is CASSHRDSHTDTQYF. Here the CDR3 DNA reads TGTGCCAGCTCACACCGGGACAGCCACACAGATACGCAGTATTTT.

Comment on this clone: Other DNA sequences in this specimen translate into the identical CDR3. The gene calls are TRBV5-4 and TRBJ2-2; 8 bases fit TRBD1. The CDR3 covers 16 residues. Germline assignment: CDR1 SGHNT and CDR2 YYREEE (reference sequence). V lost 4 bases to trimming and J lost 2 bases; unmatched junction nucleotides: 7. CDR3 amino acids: CASSPRTGINTGELFF. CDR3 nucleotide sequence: TGTGCCAGCAGCCCAAGGACAGGGATCAACACCGGGGAGCTGTTTTTT.

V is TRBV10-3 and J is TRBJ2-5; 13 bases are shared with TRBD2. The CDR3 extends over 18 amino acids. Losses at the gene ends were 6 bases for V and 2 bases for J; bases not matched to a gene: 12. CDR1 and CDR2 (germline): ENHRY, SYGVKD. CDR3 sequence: CAISAAGTSGMEQETQYF. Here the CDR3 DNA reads TGTGCCATCAGCGCCGCCGGGACTAGCGGGATGGAGCAAGAGACCCAGTACTTC.

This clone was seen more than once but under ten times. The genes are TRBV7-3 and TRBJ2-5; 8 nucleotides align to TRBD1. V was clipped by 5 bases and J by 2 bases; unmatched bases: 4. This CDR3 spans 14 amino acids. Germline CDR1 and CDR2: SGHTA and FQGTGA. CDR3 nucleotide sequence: TGTGCCAGCAGCATGGACAGGGAACAAGAGACCCAGTACTTC. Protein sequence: CASSMDREQETQYF. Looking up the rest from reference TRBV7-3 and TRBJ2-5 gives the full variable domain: GAGVSQTPSNKVTEKGKYVELRCDPISGHTALYWYRQSLGQGPEFLIYFQGTGAADDSGLPNDRFFAVRPEGSVSTLKIQRTERGDSAVYLCASSMDREQETQYFGPGTRLLVL.

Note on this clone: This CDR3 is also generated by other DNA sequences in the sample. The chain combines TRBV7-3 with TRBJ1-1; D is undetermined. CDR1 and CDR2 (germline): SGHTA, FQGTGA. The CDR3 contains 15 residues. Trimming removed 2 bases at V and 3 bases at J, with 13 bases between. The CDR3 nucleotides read TGTGCCAGCAGCTTACGAGGGCAGGCAGACACTGAAGCTTTCTTT. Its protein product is CASSLRGQADTEAFF. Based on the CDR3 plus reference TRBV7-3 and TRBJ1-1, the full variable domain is GAGVSQTPSNKVTEKGKYVELRCDPISGHTALYWYRQSLGQGPEFLIYFQGTGAADDSGLPNDRFFAVRPEGSVSTLKIQRTERGDSAVYLCASSLRGQADTEAFFGQGTRLTVV.

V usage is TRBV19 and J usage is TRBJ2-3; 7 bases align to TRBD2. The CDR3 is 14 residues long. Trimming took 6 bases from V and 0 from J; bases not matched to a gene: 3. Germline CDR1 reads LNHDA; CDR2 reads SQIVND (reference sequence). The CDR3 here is CASRREYSTDTQYF. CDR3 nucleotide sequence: TGTGCCAGTAGGCGGGAGTATAGCACAGATACGCAGTATTTT.